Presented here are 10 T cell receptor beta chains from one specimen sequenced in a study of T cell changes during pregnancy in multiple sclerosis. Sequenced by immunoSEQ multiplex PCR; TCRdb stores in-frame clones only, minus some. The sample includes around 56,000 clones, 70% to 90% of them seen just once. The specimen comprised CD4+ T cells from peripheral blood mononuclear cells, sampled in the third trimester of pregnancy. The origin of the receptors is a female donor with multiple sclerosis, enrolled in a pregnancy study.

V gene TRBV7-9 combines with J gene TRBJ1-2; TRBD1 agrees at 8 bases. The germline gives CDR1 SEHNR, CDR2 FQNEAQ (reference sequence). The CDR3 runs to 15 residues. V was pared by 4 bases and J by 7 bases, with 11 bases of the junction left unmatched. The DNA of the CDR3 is TGTGCCAGCAGCTCGGTTTTGACAGGGGAGGGTGGCTACACCTTC. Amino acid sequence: CASSSVLTGEGGYTF.

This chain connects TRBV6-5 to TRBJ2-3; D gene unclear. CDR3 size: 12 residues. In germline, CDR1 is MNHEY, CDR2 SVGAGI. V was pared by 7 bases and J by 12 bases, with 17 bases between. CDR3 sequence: CASTSGSLPQYF. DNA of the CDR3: TGTGCCAGCACCTCAGGTTCCCTTCCCCAGTATTTT.

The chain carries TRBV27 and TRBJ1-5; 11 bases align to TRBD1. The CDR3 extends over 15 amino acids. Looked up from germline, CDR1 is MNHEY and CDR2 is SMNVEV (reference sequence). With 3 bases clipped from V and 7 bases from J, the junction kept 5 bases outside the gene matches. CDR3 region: CASSFGQGAGQPQHF. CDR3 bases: TGTGCCAGCAGTTTCGGACAGGGGGCGGGGCAGCCCCAGCATTTT.

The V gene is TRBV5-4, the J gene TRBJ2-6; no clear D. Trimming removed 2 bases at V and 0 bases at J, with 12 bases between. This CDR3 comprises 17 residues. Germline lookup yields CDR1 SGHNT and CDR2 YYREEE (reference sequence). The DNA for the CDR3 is TGTGCCAGCAGCTTCGGCGGTAGTACCTCTGGGGCCAACGTCCTGACTTTC. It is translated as CASSFGGSTSGANVLTF.

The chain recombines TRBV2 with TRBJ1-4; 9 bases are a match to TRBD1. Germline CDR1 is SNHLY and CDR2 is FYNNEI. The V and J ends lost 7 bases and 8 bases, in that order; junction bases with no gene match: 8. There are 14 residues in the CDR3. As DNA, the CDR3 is TGTGCCAGCACTATAGACAGGGGGGGAGAAAAACTGTTTTTT. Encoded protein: CASTIDRGGEKLFF.

In nucleotides, the CDR3 is TGTGCCAGCAGCCCAACAGGGGAGCGGAGGTATGGCTACACCTTC. Translation: CASSPTGERRYGYTF. The chain has TRBV6-5 and TRBJ1-2, with 7 positions matching TRBD1. CDR3 size: 15 residues. Germline lookup yields CDR1 MNHEY and CDR2 SVGAGI. The V and J ends lost 6 bases and 5 bases, in that order; junction bases with no gene match: 12.

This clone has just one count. The CDR3 region is CASSIGDRGHTEAFF. The CDR3 DNA is TGTGCCAGTAGTATAGGGGACAGGGGGCACACTGAAGCTTTCTTT. The chain links TRBV19 to TRBJ1-1; TRBD1 matches 12 bases. The CDR3 is 15 amino acids. V lost 1 base to trimming and J lost 3 bases; unmatched junction nucleotides: 0. CDR1 LNHDA and CDR2 SQIVND come from the germline V gene (reference sequence).

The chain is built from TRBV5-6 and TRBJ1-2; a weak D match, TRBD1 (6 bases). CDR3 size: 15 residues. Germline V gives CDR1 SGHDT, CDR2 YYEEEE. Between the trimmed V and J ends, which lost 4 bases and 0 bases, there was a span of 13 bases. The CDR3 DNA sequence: TGTGCCAGCAGCACGAGTTACAGGGCTAACTATGGCTACACCTTC. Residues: CASSTSYRANYGYTF.

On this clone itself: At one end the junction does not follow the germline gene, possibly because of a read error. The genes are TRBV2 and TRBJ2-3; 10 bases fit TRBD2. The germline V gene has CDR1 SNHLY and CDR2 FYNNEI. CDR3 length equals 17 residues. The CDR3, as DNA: TGTGCCGGCAGACGGCTTAGTAGCGGGAGGACCTCAGATACGCAGTATTTT. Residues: CAGRRLSSGRTSDTQYF.

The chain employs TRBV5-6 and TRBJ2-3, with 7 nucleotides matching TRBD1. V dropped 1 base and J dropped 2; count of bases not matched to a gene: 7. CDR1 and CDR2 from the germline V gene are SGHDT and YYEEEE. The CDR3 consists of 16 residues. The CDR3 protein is CASSLYLTGTTDTQYF. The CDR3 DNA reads TGTGCCAGCAGCTTGTACCTGACAGGGACCACAGATACGCAGTATTTT.